The 21 T cell receptor beta chains below come from one sample, sequenced in a study of blood T cell repertoires in COVID-19. Assay used: immunoSEQ multiplex PCR; TCRdb lists only in-frame clones, some missing. The table records 60,000 to 70,000 clones, roughly 83% of them present only once. The material sequenced was peripheral blood. All receptors derive from a man aged 50-60 years with active COVID-19.

The chain is built from TRBV7-2 and TRBJ1-2; D is ambiguous. V was shortened by 0 bases and J by 8 bases, with 22 bases between the two germline ends. The CDR3 loop spans 17 amino acids. The germline V gene has CDR1 SGHTA and CDR2 FQGNSA. CDR3 DNA sequence: TGTGCCAGCAGCTTAGCCTCTGATCCTGAGCTGAGCAAAGGCTACACCTTC. Translation: CASSLASDPELSKGYTF. Supplemented by reference TRBV7-2 and TRBJ1-2, the full variable domain reads GAGVSQSPSNKVTEKGKDVELRCDPISGHTALYWYRQSLGQGLEFLIYFQGNSAPDKSGLPSDRFSAERTGGSVSTLTIQRTQQEDSAVYLCASSLASDPELSKGYTFGSGTRLTVV.

J is TRBJ2-7 and V is TRBV5-1; D is possibly TRBD2 (5 bases). Trimming took 5 bases from V and 3 from J, leaving 12 bases between them. The length of the CDR3 is 13 residues. The germline V gene encodes CDR1 SGHRS and CDR2 YFSETQ. The CDR3 DNA follows: TGCGCCAGCAGTGCCGGGGAGTTCTACGAGCAGTACTTC. Encoded protein: CASSAGEFYEQYF.

The chain joins TRBV9 to TRBJ2-3; 10 bases line up with TRBD2. V lost 3 bases to trimming and J lost 8 bases; unmatched junction nucleotides: 9. This CDR3 spans 15 amino acids. From germline, CDR1 is SGDLS and CDR2 YYNGEE. CDR3 region: CASSATAGGPGTQYF. CDR3 nucleotide sequence: TGTGCCAGCAGCGCGACAGCGGGGGGGCCAGGTACGCAGTATTTT.

This clone was recorded at least ten times. The chain recombines TRBV19 with TRBJ2-7; D possibly corresponds to TRBD1 (6 bases). Germline CDR1 LNHDA, CDR2 SQIVND (reference sequence). The ends were cut back, 5 bases at V and 6 bases at J, with 14 bases in the middle. This CDR3 has 13 residues. CDR3 amino acids: CASSETKGGEQYF. The CDR3 nucleotides read TGTGCCAGTAGTGAGACTAAAGGGGGCGAGCAGTACTTC.

V is TRBV6-5 and J is TRBJ1-1; D remains unclear. The CDR3 consists of 13 residues. V was cut by 7 bases and J by 5 bases, with 14 bases left in between. Germline CDR1 MNHEY, CDR2 SVGAGI. The CDR3 bases are TGTGCCAGCATCCGAAACGGGGTAACTGAAGCTTTCTTT. Translated, it gives CASIRNGVTEAFF.

This chain links TRBV11-2 with TRBJ1-6, with 8 bases lining up with TRBD1. Germline values: CDR1 SGHAT, CDR2 FQNNGV. The V segment lost 4 bases and the J segment 11 bases; nucleotides outside the gene matches: 4. This CDR3 has 13 residues. CDR3 protein: CASSYGQGAPLHF. The CDR3 nucleotides read TGTGCCAGCAGCTATGGACAGGGAGCACCCCTCCACTTT.

CDR3 in amino acids: CASSPLTSVADTQYF. CDR3 coding DNA: TGTGCCAGCTCACCCTTGACTAGCGTGGCGGATACGCAGTATTTT. The gene calls are TRBV18 and TRBJ2-3, with TRBD2 matching over 8 bases. The CDR3 contains 15 residues. CDR1 is KGHSH and CDR2 is LQKENI in the germline V gene. J was trimmed by 6 bases and V by 3 bases; bases with no gene match: 8.

J is TRBJ2-1 and V is TRBV9; the D gene is possibly TRBD1 (6 bases). V was shortened by 4 bases and J by 4 bases, with 18 bases between the two germline ends. This CDR3 region has 16 residues. Looked up from germline, CDR1 is SGDLS and CDR2 is YYNGEE. The CDR3 protein is CASSLTGTIRYNEQFF. The CDR3 DNA is TGTGCCAGCAGCCTTACCGGGACAATAAGGTACAATGAGCAGTTCTTC.

CDR3: CASSPRGTTNTGELFF. The CDR3 nucleotides are TGTGCCAGCAGCCCGCGGGGGACAACGAACACCGGGGAGCTGTTTTTT. The chain uses TRBV9 and TRBJ2-2; possible D gene TRBD2, 7 bases. The CDR3 contains 16 residues. V was trimmed by 4 bases and J by 0 bases, leaving 13 bases between them. Germline CDR1 and CDR2: SGDLS and YYNGEE.

The chain recombines TRBV7-7 with TRBJ2-1, with D uncertain. In germline, CDR1 is SSHAT, CDR2 FNYEAQ (reference sequence). V lost 2 bases to trimming and J lost 7 bases, with 15 bases between them. The CDR3 spans 15 residues. The CDR3 DNA is TGTGCCAGCAGCTTAAGTCTGCAGAAACCAAATGAGCAGTTCTTC. It translates to CASSLSLQKPNEQFF.

The chain has TRBV18 and TRBJ2-3; D call uncertain. CDR1 and CDR2 (germline): KGHSH, LQKENI. V lost 0 bases and J lost 5, with 6 bases in between. The CDR3 is 13 residues long. This chain's CDR3 is CASSPPVRDTQYF. The CDR3 DNA reads TGTGCCAGCTCACCACCGGTGAGAGATACGCAGTATTTT.

A single count supports this clone. The rearrangement uses TRBV6-5 and TRBJ1-2; 7 bases agree with TRBD1. Germline values: CDR1 MNHEY, CDR2 SVGAGI. The V and J ends lost 2 bases and 2 bases, in that order; junction bases with no gene match: 2. The CDR3 is made up of 14 amino acids. The CDR3 spells CASSYARGNYGYTF. The CDR3 nucleotides read TGTGCCAGCAGTTACGCCAGGGGGAACTATGGCTACACCTTC.

This chain connects TRBV27 to TRBJ1-5, with D perhaps matching TRBD1 (5 bases). Trimming stripped 6 bases from V and 7 bases from J, with 13 bases between. The germline CDR1 and CDR2 sequences are MNHEY and SMNVEV (reference sequence). The CDR3 covers 13 residues. CDR3 DNA sequence: TGTGCCAGCAGCCCAGGGATTTGGCAGCCCCAGCATTTT. Translated, it gives CASSPGIWQPQHF.

V usage is TRBV12-3 or TRBV12-4 and J usage is TRBJ1-4; 9 bases align to TRBD1. The CDR3 has 13 amino acids. V shed 8 bases, J shed 13 bases, and the junction held 11 bases outside the gene matches. The CDR3, as DNA: TGTGCCAGCGGACCGGGACAGGGTCCCGGACTGTTTTTT. Its translation is CASGPGQGPGLFF.

V is TRBV15 and J is TRBJ1-5; no clear D gene. The V end was cut by 3 bases, the J end by 11 bases, with 11 bases between. The germline CDR1 and CDR2 sequences are LNHNV and YYDKDF (reference sequence). This CDR3 has 12 residues. The CDR3 reads CATSRANGAQHF. Written as DNA, the CDR3 is TGTGCCACCAGCAGGGCTAATGGAGCCCAGCATTTT.

This clone has a handful of counts. The rearrangement links TRBV4-1 to TRBJ1-6, with D possibly being TRBD1 (5 bases). V dropped 5 bases and J dropped 2 bases, with 13 bases sitting between them. Germline V lookup: CDR1 MGHRA, CDR2 YSYEKL. The CDR3 has 16 residues. As DNA, the CDR3 is TGCGCCAGCAGCTCCCGGGGGAAAACCTATAATTCACCCCTCCACTTT. It translates to CASSSRGKTYNSPLHF.

The chain carries TRBV6-6 and TRBJ1-1, with D uncertain. Trimming removed 11 bases at V and 2 bases at J, with 15 bases between. The germline V gene has CDR1 MNHNY and CDR2 SVGAGI (reference sequence). This CDR3 has 13 residues. The CDR3 is CACSTYVNTEAFF. As DNA, the CDR3 is TGTGCCTGTTCGACATACGTAAACACTGAAGCTTTCTTT.

The chain has TRBV4-3 and TRBJ1-1, with 7 bases that match TRBD1. There are 15 residues in the CDR3. V lost 2 bases to trimming and J lost 7 bases; unmatched junction nucleotides: 10. CDR1 LGHNA and CDR2 YSLEER come from the germline V gene. The CDR3 reads CASSQNHGTAFEAFF. The CDR3 DNA is TGCGCCAGCAGCCAAAACCACGGGACAGCTTTTGAAGCTTTCTTT.

This sequence joins TRBV7-2 and TRBJ2-5; D unresolved. Germline V gene lookup returns CDR1 SGHTA and CDR2 FQGNSA. Deletions cut 0 bases from V and 2 bases from J, with 4 bases between. This CDR3 spans 13 amino acids. The CDR3 DNA follows: TGTGCCAGCAGCTTAGCCAGGCAAGAGACCCAGTACTTC. Amino acids: CASSLARQETQYF.

This clone occurred once. The chain links TRBV9 to TRBJ2-7, with a tentative D call TRBD1 (5 bases). Trimming left V 2 bases short and J 1 base short, with 16 bases between. The CDR3 runs 16 residues. Germline V gene data show CDR1 as SGDLS and CDR2 as YYNGEE. CDR3 sequence: CASSVSADTMSYEQYF. DNA of the CDR3: TGTGCCAGCAGCGTCTCGGCGGACACTATGTCCTACGAGCAGTACTTC. Supplemented by reference TRBV9 and TRBJ2-7, the full variable domain reads DSGVTQTPKHLITATGQRVTLRCSPRSGDLSVYWYQQSLDQGLQFLIQYYNGEERAKGNILERFSAQQFPDLHSELNLSSLELGDSALYFCASSVSADTMSYEQYFGPGTRLTVT.

V gene TRBV18 combines with J gene TRBJ1-3, with D unclear. The CDR3 has 16 amino acids. Trimming took off 1 base at V and 1 base at J, with 11 bases between the two ends. CDR1 is KGHSH, CDR2 LQKENI, per germline. This chain's CDR3 is CASSPRTEGSGNTIYF. CDR3 DNA sequence: TGTGCCAGCTCACCACGTACAGAAGGTTCTGGAAACACCATATATTTT.